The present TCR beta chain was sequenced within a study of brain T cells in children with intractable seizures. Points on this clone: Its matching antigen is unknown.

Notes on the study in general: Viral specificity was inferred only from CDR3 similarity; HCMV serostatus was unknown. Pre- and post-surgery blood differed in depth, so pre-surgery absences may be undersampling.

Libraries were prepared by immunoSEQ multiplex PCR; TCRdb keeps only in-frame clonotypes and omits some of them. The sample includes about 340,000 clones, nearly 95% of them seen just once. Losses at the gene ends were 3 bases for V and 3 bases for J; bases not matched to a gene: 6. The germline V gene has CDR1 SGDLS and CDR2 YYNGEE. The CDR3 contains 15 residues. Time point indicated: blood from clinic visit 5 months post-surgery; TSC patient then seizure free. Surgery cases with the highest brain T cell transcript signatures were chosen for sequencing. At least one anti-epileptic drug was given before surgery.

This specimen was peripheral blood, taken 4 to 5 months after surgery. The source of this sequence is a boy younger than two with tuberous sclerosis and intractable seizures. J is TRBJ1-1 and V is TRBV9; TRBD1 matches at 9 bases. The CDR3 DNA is TGTGCCAGCAGCGGGGAGACAGGGGGGGACACTGAAGCTTTCTTT. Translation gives CASSGETGGDTEAFF. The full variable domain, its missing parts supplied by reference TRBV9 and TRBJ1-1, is DSGVTQTPKHLITATGQRVTLRCSPRSGDLSVYWYQQSLDQGLQFLIQYYNGEERAKGNILERFSAQQFPDLHSELNLSSLELGDSALYFCASSGETGGDTEAFFGQGTRLTVV.